A selection of T cell receptor beta chains follows, all from one sample in a study of vaccination effects on CD4 cells after COVID-19. Sequencing was performed with immunoSEQ multiplex PCR; in TCRdb, only in-frame clones are kept and a portion is missing. The table has 70,000 or so clones, over 60% seen once. These receptors are not linked to any known antigen. The sequenced sample was CD4+ T cells from PBMCs cultured without peptide, obtained before COVID-19 vaccination. The receptor set was obtained from a human donor who received a COVID-19 vaccine. CDR3s include the opening cysteine and the closing phenylalanine or tryptophan. A D gene is named only where the DNA matches it firmly. Rows give clone size only sometimes, using once, few, many, or a class for an expanded clone.

size	V	length	D	J	DNA	CDR3
.	TRBV6-2/TRBV6-3	16	TRBD1	TRBJ2-5	TGTGCCAGCAGTTTAGCACAGGGGTCTCTCCAAGAGACCCAGTACTTC	CASSLAQGSLQETQYF
few	TRBV18	16	TRBD1	TRBJ1-2	TGTGCCAGCTCATTCTACGGGACAGGGCGTGAGGATGGCTACACCTTC	CASSFYGTGREDGYTF
.	TRBV7-2	15	.	TRBJ1-1	TGTGCCAGCAGCCCTAGACAGGCTTCGAACACTGAAGCTTTCTTT	CASSPRQASNTEAFF
.	TRBV30	17	.	TRBJ2-3	TGTGCCTGGAGACTAACGCTGGGAACGGAGTATACAGATACGCAGTATTTT	CAWRLTLGTEYTDTQYF
few	TRBV18	13	.	TRBJ2-2	TGTGCCAGCTCACCACAGGGGGCCGGGGAGCTGTTTTTT	CASSPQGAGELFF
.	TRBV19	14	TRBD2	TRBJ2-1	TGTGCCAGTAGTATTATCCTCGGGGGGGGCCCTCAGTTCTTC	CASSIILGGGPQFF
.	TRBV14	13	.	TRBJ1-1	TGTGCCAGCAGCCAAGCGGGGCCCACTGAAGCTTTCTTT	CASSQAGPTEAFF
.	TRBV2	11	.	TRBJ2-1	TGTGCCAGCACGGATTACAATGAGCAGTTCTTC	CASTDYNEQFF
.	TRBV18	14	.	TRBJ1-1	TGTGCCAGCTCAGCACCAGGGGCGGGCACTGAAGCTTTCTTT	CASSAPGAGTEAFF
.	TRBV5-1	14	.	TRBJ1-4	TGCGCCAGCAGCTTTGGGGGGGGAGGCGAAAAACTGTTTTTT	CASSFGGGGEKLFF
.	TRBV10-1	15	.	TRBJ2-1	TGCGCCAGCTCCGTAGATGTGGCGGGGTACAATGAGCAGTTCTTC	CASSVDVAGYNEQFF
.	TRBV30	14	.	TRBJ1-2	TGTGCCTGGAGTGTCCCGGGACACTCCTATGGCTACACCTTC	CAWSVPGHSYGYTF
.	TRBV11-1	15	TRBD1	TRBJ2-1	TGTGCCAGCAGTTATTGGGGGACAGGGTCGAATGAGCAGTTCTTC	CASSYWGTGSNEQFF
.	TRBV30	13	.	TRBJ1-1	TGTGCCTGGAGTGTAGCACGGAACACTGAAGCTTTCTTT	CAWSVARNTEAFF